These 19 T cell receptor beta chains came from one sample sequenced in a study of STAT5B mutations in CD4+ large granular lymphocyte leukemia. Here immunoSEQ multiplex PCR was the method, and the copy in TCRdb shows in-frame clones only, minus some. The table lists 25,000 to 35,000 clones, roughly 76% of them singletons. Specimen: CD4+ T cells from blood buffy coats. Every receptor here comes from a human donor in good health.

This chain links TRBV28 with TRBJ2-7, with D hard to call. The CDR3 sequence is 12 residues long. The germline CDR1 and CDR2 sequences are MDHEN and SYDVKM. V was shortened by 10 bases and J by 0 bases, with 10 bases between the two germline ends. This CDR3 is CAITSGSYEQYF. The CDR3 bases are TGTGCCATTACTTCGGGCTCCTACGAGCAGTACTTC.

The rearrangement links TRBV28 to TRBJ2-7; 9 nucleotides agree with TRBD1. CDR1 and CDR2 (germline): MDHEN, SYDVKM. The V gene end was trimmed by 8 bases and the J gene end by 1 base; junction bases not matched to a gene: 9. The CDR3 loop spans 15 amino acids. The CDR3 spells CASVDGDRASYEQYF. The CDR3 DNA reads as TGTGCCAGCGTAGATGGGGACAGGGCTTCCTACGAGCAGTACTTC.

In its sample, this clone was seen once. This rearrangement joins TRBV7-9 to TRBJ2-3; 7 bases align to TRBD2. CDR1 SEHNR and CDR2 FQNEAQ come from the germline V gene (reference sequence). V shed 5 bases and J 5 bases; nucleotides not matched to a gene: 13. The CDR3 is made up of 16 amino acids. CDR3: CASSPRGGVSKDTQYF. In nucleotides, the CDR3 is TGTGCCAGCAGCCCCCGGGGAGGGGTCTCCAAAGATACGCAGTATTTT.

V gene TRBV10-3 combines with J gene TRBJ2-7, with D uncertain. Germline V gene sequence: CDR1 ENHRY, CDR2 SYGVKD. The length of the CDR3 is 12 residues. V lost 8 bases to trimming and J lost 2 bases, with 10 bases between them. The DNA for the CDR3 is TGTGCCATCGCAAGGGTCCCCTACGAGCAGTACTTC. Protein sequence: CAIARVPYEQYF.

The V gene is TRBV6-6, the J gene TRBJ2-7; no reliable D call. The CDR3 runs to 15 residues. Germline lookup yields CDR1 MNHNY and CDR2 SVGAGI (reference sequence). V was shortened by 6 bases and J by 4 bases, with 19 bases between the two germline ends. The DNA of the CDR3 is TGTGCCAGCAGCAGCCTGGGAACCACTGGGTACGAGCAGTACTTC. Its protein product is CASSSLGTTGYEQYF.

The chain has TRBV19 and TRBJ2-5, with D possibly being TRBD2 (6 bases). This CDR3 is built from 12 residues. Germline CDR1 is LNHDA and CDR2 is SQIVND (reference sequence). With 5 bases removed from V and 6 bases from J, the gap between germline ends came to 10 bases. The CDR3 bases are TGTGCCAGTAGTCCCGGGGGTCAGACCCAGTACTTC. This sequence encodes CASSPGGQTQYF.

The V gene is TRBV5-6, the J gene TRBJ1-3, with 12 bases identical to TRBD1. The CDR3 runs to 18 residues. CDR1 and CDR2 (germline): SGHDT, YYEEEE. The V and J ends lost 0 bases and 2 bases, in that order; junction bases with no gene match: 6. In nucleotides, the CDR3 is TGTGCCAGCAGCTTGGTTGGGACAGGGGGCCGTGCTGGAAACACCATATATTTT. It yields the protein CASSLVGTGGRAGNTIYF.

This clone was observed a single time. The rearrangement uses TRBV29-1 and TRBJ2-1; D not certain. Germline CDR1 is SQVTM and CDR2 is ANQGSEA. Trimming cost V 7 bases and J 9 bases, with 13 bases left between them. The CDR3 length is 11 residues. The CDR3 DNA follows: TGCAGCGCCCGACCCACGAGTGAGCAGTTCTTC. It yields the protein CSARPTSEQFF.

This clone was seen a single time. The chain uses TRBV10-3 and TRBJ2-5; the D gene is possibly TRBD1 (8 bases). Trimming pared 6 bases from V and 7 bases from J, leaving 18 bases between. Germline loops: CDR1 ENHRY, CDR2 SYGVKD. The CDR3 is 14 amino acids. The CDR3, as DNA: TGTGCCATCAGCTCGACAGGGGAGGGAGGGACCCAGTACTTC. It encodes CAISSTGEGGTQYF.

J is TRBJ2-5 and V is TRBV7-2; 11 positions agree with TRBD2. TRBJ2-7 matches the DNA end more closely, so the J call is doubtful. The germline gives CDR1 SGHTA, CDR2 FQGNSA. The length of the CDR3 is 14 residues. The CDR3 reads CASSGGLAVYEQYF. CDR3 DNA sequence: TGTGCCAGCAGCGGGGGACTAGCGGTCTACGAGCAGTACTTC.

V and J are TRBV7-9 and TRBJ1-1, with D unresolved. Trimming removed 1 base at V and 11 bases at J, with 14 bases between. Looked up from germline, CDR1 is SEHNR and CDR2 is FQNEAQ (reference sequence). The CDR3 length is 13 residues. The CDR3 reads CASSLGSAGSAFF. DNA of the CDR3: TGTGCCAGCAGCTTAGGATCAGCAGGCTCGGCTTTCTTT.

This chain joins TRBV18 and TRBJ2-3; D possibly corresponds to TRBD1 (6 bases). The ends were cut back, 7 bases at V and 5 bases at J, with 13 bases in the middle. The germline V gene has CDR1 KGHSH and CDR2 LQKENI. This CDR3 has 13 amino acids. CDR3 bases: TGTGCCAGCTGCCCAGGGGAAGTAGATACGCAGTATTTT. Translation: CASCPGEVDTQYF.

This clone occurred once. J is TRBJ1-2 and V is TRBV7-9, with D unresolved. Trimming removed 5 bases at V and 4 bases at J, with 17 bases between. This CDR3 is built from 15 residues. Germline V gene sequence: CDR1 SEHNR, CDR2 FQNEAQ (reference sequence). The DNA of the CDR3 is TGTGCCAGCAGCCAGAAACGCATCGGATCCTATGGCTACACCTTC. Amino acids: CASSQKRIGSYGYTF.

The rearrangement uses TRBV6-5 and TRBJ2-7; unclear D gene. The V end was cut by 0 bases, the J end by 1 base, with 4 bases between. The V gene's germline CDR1 is MNHEY and CDR2 SVGAGI. The length of the CDR3 is 13 residues. As DNA, the CDR3 is TGTGCCAGCAGTTACTCTAAATCCTACGAGCAGTACTTC. Protein product: CASSYSKSYEQYF.

This clone was recorded a few times. V is TRBV10-3 and J is TRBJ1-1, with D perhaps TRBD1 (5 bases). Germline V gives CDR1 ENHRY, CDR2 SYGVKD. The CDR3 totals 14 residues. Trimming pared 11 bases from V and 3 bases from J, leaving 19 bases between. CDR3 sequence: CASQPGPVHTEAFF. As DNA, the CDR3 is TGTGCCTCACAACCGGGGCCGGTGCACACTGAAGCTTTCTTT.

V is TRBV18 and J is TRBJ2-1; D unresolved. CDR3 length: 13 residues. Germline V gene sequence: CDR1 KGHSH, CDR2 LQKENI. Between the trimmed V and J ends, which lost 5 bases and 4 bases, there was a span of 9 bases. This CDR3 reads CASSSPGYNEQFF. CDR3 in DNA: TGTGCCAGCTCATCTCCCGGGTACAATGAGCAGTTCTTC.

The rearrangement uses TRBV29-1 and TRBJ2-1; 8 nucleotides align to TRBD2. V trimming: 6 bases; J trimming: 0 bases; junction bases outside the gene matches: 1. This CDR3 has 13 residues. Germline values: CDR1 SQVTM, CDR2 ANQGSEA. The CDR3 sequence: CSVTSDSYNEQFF. DNA for the CDR3: TGCAGCGTGACTAGCGACTCCTACAATGAGCAGTTCTTC.

The chain is built from TRBV6-1 and TRBJ2-1; no clear D gene. Germline assignment: CDR1 MNHNS and CDR2 SASEGT. Between the trimmed V and J ends, which lost 6 bases and 5 bases, there was a span of 11 bases. The CDR3 loop spans 13 amino acids. CDR3 residues: CASRALLHNEQFF. DNA for the CDR3: TGTGCCAGCAGGGCTCTTCTCCACAATGAGCAGTTCTTC.

This rearrangement joins TRBV27 to TRBJ2-1; no reliable D call. Trimming removed 3 bases from V and 6 bases from J, with 12 bases in between. The CDR3 is made up of 14 amino acids. Germline CDR1 and CDR2: MNHEY and SMNVEV (reference sequence). CDR3 protein: CASSLAQAGNEQFF. The CDR3 DNA is TGTGCCAGCAGTTTGGCCCAAGCAGGCAATGAGCAGTTCTTC.